Shown below are 25 T cell receptor beta chains from a single sample sequenced in a study of T-cell reconstitution after alpha-beta-depleted transplantation in children. Unique molecular identifiers were incorporated into the prepared TCRbeta library. MiXCR was run by TCRdb on the PCR reads, yielding one entry per CDR3 protein. The sample has about 980,000 distinct CDR3 sequences; about 30% are singletons. The source was PBMCs, mostly from graft donor cells, collected 360 days after TCRalphabeta/CD19-depleted stem cell transplant. The receptors shown here come from a boy under two years old who had a stem cell transplant for SCID, so the T cells may come from the graft donor.

The sample holds a few counts of this clonotype. The chain combines TRBV5-1 with TRBJ2-5; D is undetermined. There are 14 residues in the CDR3. Germline assignment: CDR1 SGHRS and CDR2 YFSETQ. Trimming cost V 0 bases and J 2 bases, with 8 bases left between them. CDR3 coding DNA: TGCGCCAGCAGCTTGGTTTTGGGACAAGAGACCCAGTACTTC. The encoded protein is CASSLVLGQETQYF.

In this sample, this clonotype turned up a few times. V is TRBV5-1 and J is TRBJ2-2; 8 nucleotides line up with TRBD2. Germline CDR1 SGHRS, CDR2 YFSETQ. V trimming: 4 bases; J trimming: 6 bases; junction bases outside the gene matches: 8. This CDR3 spans 15 amino acids. Here the CDR3 reads CASSLTSELAGELFF. As DNA, the CDR3 is TGCGCCAGCAGCCTGACTAGCGAGTTAGCCGGGGAGCTGTTTTTT.

This chain links TRBV6-5 with TRBJ1-1; TRBD1 is a possible D gene (5 bases). The V gene lost 3 bases and the J gene lost 11 bases, with 16 bases spanning the gap. Germline CDR1 is MNHEY and CDR2 is SVGAGI. The CDR3 spans 13 residues. CDR3 coding DNA: TGTGCCAGCAGTTATCTTATCGGAAAGGGGGCTTTCTTT. It encodes CASSYLIGKGAFF.

The J gene is TRBJ2-3, the V gene TRBV5-1, with TRBD1 identical over 12 bases. The CDR3 extends over 16 amino acids. V dropped 5 bases and J dropped 1; count of bases not matched to a gene: 5. Germline V gives CDR1 SGHRS, CDR2 YFSETQ. The CDR3 reads CASRPGQGARTDTQYF. DNA of the CDR3: TGCGCCAGCAGACCGGGACAGGGGGCGCGCACAGATACGCAGTATTTT.

This clonotype was seen a handful of times. This chain joins TRBV6-5 and TRBJ2-1; the match to TRBD1 covers 7 bases. This CDR3 spans 12 amino acids. CDR1 and CDR2 (germline): MNHEY, SVGAGI. The ends lost 6 bases at V and 8 bases at J; junction bases unmatched: 4. CDR3 loop: CASRTGSHEQFF. The CDR3 region has the DNA TGTGCCAGCAGGACAGGGTCCCATGAGCAGTTCTTC.

This chain uses TRBV5-1 with TRBJ1-5; a possible D gene is TRBD1 (5 bases). Germline-derived CDR1 and CDR2 are SGHRS and YFSETQ. The CDR3 runs 16 residues. Trimming left V 0 bases short and J 2 bases short, with 12 bases between. The CDR3 loop reads CASSLAGGDGNQPQHF. For the CDR3, the DNA is TGCGCCAGCAGCTTGGCCGGGGGGGACGGCAATCAGCCCCAGCATTTT.

This sequence joins TRBV12-3 or TRBV12-4 and TRBJ1-2; 8 bases are a match to TRBD1. The CDR3 has 11 residues. The CDR3 loop is CGTGTGYGYTF. DNA of the CDR3: TGTGGGACCGGGACAGGCTATGGCTACACCTTC.

The rearrangement links TRBV28 to TRBJ2-2; D might be TRBD1 (5 bases). The CDR3 contains 14 residues. Germline CDR1 MDHEN, CDR2 SYDVKM. V gave up 5 bases and J gave up 4 bases, with 11 bases separating them. CDR3 residues: CASSEGVGTGELFF. In DNA form, the CDR3 reads TGTGCCAGCAGTGAAGGGGTGGGCACCGGGGAGCTGTTTTTT.

This clonotype was counted ten times or more. The gene calls are TRBV28 and TRBJ2-1; D gene uncertain. The V gene lost 7 bases and the J gene lost 5 bases, with 18 bases spanning the gap. Germline CDR1 is MDHEN and CDR2 is SYDVKM. This CDR3 comprises 15 residues. The CDR3: CASKGKFTKNNEQFF. As DNA, the CDR3 is TGTGCCAGCAAAGGGAAGTTCACTAAGAACAATGAGCAGTTCTTC.

This clonotype was detected only a few times. The chain has TRBV5-1 and TRBJ2-6; a weak D match, TRBD2 (6 bases). V lost 1 base and J 1 base, leaving 15 bases between the germline ends. The CDR3 extends over 18 amino acids. Germline V CDR1 and CDR2: SGHRS, YFSETQ. The CDR3 sequence: CASSLTGGEKSGANVLTF. The CDR3 DNA is TGCGCCAGCAGCTTGACAGGAGGGGAGAAGTCTGGGGCCAACGTCCTGACTTTC. The whole variable domain, filled in from reference TRBV5-1 and TRBJ2-6, reads KAGVTQTPRYLIKTRGQQVTLSCSPISGHRSVSWYQQTPGQGLQFLFEYFSETQRNKGNFPGRFSGRQFSNSRSEMNVSTLELGDSALYLCASSLTGGEKSGANVLTFGAGSRLTVL.

The chain has TRBV4-3 and TRBJ1-1, with a weak D call TRBD1 (5 bases). CDR3 length: 15 amino acids. Germline lookup yields CDR1 LGHNA and CDR2 YSLEER. V lost 0 bases to trimming and J lost 3 bases, with 11 bases between them. CDR3 nucleotide sequence: TGCGCCAGCAGCCAAGATAGCGGGGGGGACACTGAAGCTTTCTTT. Translating gives CASSQDSGGDTEAFF.

The V call is TRBV11-1, the J call TRBJ2-2, with 10 bases matching TRBD2. Germline V gives CDR1 SGHAT, CDR2 FQDESV (reference sequence). The trim removed 1 base at V and 0 bases at J, leaving 2 bases unmatched. The CDR3 is 17 residues long. CDR3 amino acids: CASSLGGLAANTGELFF. The DNA of the CDR3 is TGTGCCAGCAGCTTAGGAGGACTAGCGGCGAACACCGGGGAGCTGTTTTTT.

In this sample, this clonotype turned up a few times. This rearrangement joins TRBV28 to TRBJ1-2; 8 bases line up with TRBD1. Germline CDR1 and CDR2: MDHEN and SYDVKM. V trimming: 6 bases; J trimming: 4 bases; junction bases outside the gene matches: 1. The CDR3 consists of 12 residues. CDR3 amino acids: CASRTGVYGYTF. DNA for the CDR3: TGTGCCAGCAGGACAGGGGTCTATGGCTACACCTTC.

A few counts support this clonotype. The V gene is TRBV5-1, the J gene TRBJ2-3; D may be TRBD1 (6 bases). Trimming removed 2 bases from V and 2 bases from J, with 18 bases in between. CDR3 size: 17 residues. In germline, CDR1 is SGHRS, CDR2 YFSETQ. For the CDR3, the DNA is TGCGCCAGCAGCTTACTCCTTCCGACAGGATCCACAGATACGCAGTATTTT. Protein sequence: CASSLLLPTGSTDTQYF. The full variable domain, completed using reference TRBV5-1 and TRBJ2-3, is KAGVTQTPRYLIKTRGQQVTLSCSPISGHRSVSWYQQTPGQGLQFLFEYFSETQRNKGNFPGRFSGRQFSNSRSEMNVSTLELGDSALYLCASSLLLPTGSTDTQYFGPGTRLTVL.

The chain has TRBV15 and TRBJ1-4; D may be TRBD1 (6 bases). This CDR3 contains 16 residues. Trimming removed 1 base from V and 5 bases from J, with 14 bases in between. Germline CDR1 LNHNV, CDR2 YYDKDF (reference sequence). CDR3 region: CATSRAKTGKNEKLFF. DNA for the CDR3: TGTGCCACCAGCAGAGCTAAAACAGGGAAAAATGAAAAACTGTTTTTT.

This clonotype has more than one count but fewer than ten. V is TRBV25-1 and J is TRBJ2-3; TRBD2 matches 12 bases. Trimming removed 3 bases from V and 5 bases from J; junction bases left unmatched: 15. The CDR3 runs 19 residues. Germline CDR1 and CDR2: MGHDK and SYGVNS. Written as DNA, the CDR3 is TGTGCCAGCAGTGATCTATCGCTAGCGGGGGGGCTCTCGGAAGATACGCAGTATTTT. Translating it yields CASSDLSLAGGLSEDTQYF.

The chain couples TRBV4-1 to TRBJ1-2; unclear D gene. Germline V gene lookup returns CDR1 MGHRA and CDR2 YSYEKL. There are 12 residues in the CDR3. The V gene lost 5 bases and the J gene lost 5 bases, with 9 bases spanning the gap. The CDR3 here is CASSSQVYGYTF. CDR3 nucleotides: TGCGCCAGCAGCTCCCAGGTGTATGGCTACACCTTC.

J is TRBJ1-5 and V is TRBV5-1; 8 nucleotides line up with TRBD1. CDR3 length: 13 residues. Germline loops: CDR1 SGHRS, CDR2 YFSETQ. V was pared by 3 bases and J by 7 bases, with 3 bases of the junction left unmatched. The CDR3 sequence is CASSWTGSQPQHF. CDR3 DNA: TGCGCCAGCAGCTGGACAGGGAGCCAGCCCCAGCATTTT.

The genes are TRBV12-3 or TRBV12-4 and TRBJ2-3; a weak D match, TRBD2 (6 bases). V was cut by 8 bases and J by 4 bases, with 19 bases left in between. This CDR3 has 15 amino acids. CDR3 sequence reads: CASRPGTLTADTQYF. CDR3 nucleotide sequence: TGTGCCAGCCGACCCGGGACTCTTACGGCAGATACGCAGTATTTT.

This clonotype has a handful of counts. V is TRBV11-1 and J is TRBJ2-1, with TRBD2 identical over 8 bases. CDR1 and CDR2 from the germline V gene are SGHAT and FQDESV (reference sequence). This CDR3 contains 19 residues. The J segment lost 4 bases and the V segment lost 4 bases, leaving 18 bases of the junction unmatched. The chain's CDR3 is CASSSPIGGGPHRYNEQFF. CDR3 sequence (DNA): TGTGCCAGCAGCTCCCCTATCGGGGGGGGGCCACATAGGTACAATGAGCAGTTCTTC.

There are a few counts of this clonotype. The chain employs TRBV7-9 and TRBJ2-6; no clear D gene. This CDR3 region has 14 residues. Germline V CDR1 and CDR2: SEHNR, FQNEAQ (reference sequence). V was cut by 6 bases and J by 2 bases, with 8 bases left in between. The DNA for the CDR3 is TGTGCCAGCAGTCTTCCGGCTGGGGCCAACGTCCTGACTTTC. Residues: CASSLPAGANVLTF.

The chain has TRBV4-3 and TRBJ1-2; no clear D gene. The CDR3 covers 15 residues. V shed 0 bases and J shed 5 bases, with 13 bases lying between them. Germline V lookup: CDR1 LGHNA, CDR2 YSLEER. CDR3: CASSQEVGRTYGYTF. CDR3 DNA sequence: TGCGCCAGCAGCCAAGAGGTGGGGAGGACGTATGGCTACACCTTC.

The chain uses TRBV29-1 and TRBJ2-2; 8 bases are a match to TRBD1. The CDR3 spans 14 residues. Germline V gives CDR1 SQVTM, CDR2 ANQGSEA. The junction had 3 bases not matched to a gene; V was cut back by 5 bases and J by 1 base. The CDR3 protein is CSVPDRGNTGELFF. The DNA for the CDR3 is TGCAGCGTTCCCGACAGGGGGAACACCGGGGAGCTGTTTTTT.

This clonotype occurred a few times. The J gene is TRBJ2-7, the V gene TRBV19; D might be TRBD1 or TRBD2, each matching 5 bases. V was trimmed by 3 bases and J by 2 bases, leaving 17 bases between them. The CDR3 has 16 amino acids. Germline V CDR1 and CDR2: LNHDA, SQIVND (reference sequence). This chain's CDR3 is CASSMDGAILTYEQYF. The CDR3 DNA reads as TGTGCCAGTAGTATGGACGGGGCGATCCTTACCTACGAGCAGTACTTC.

The J gene is TRBJ1-4, the V gene TRBV7-2, with TRBD1 as a possible D gene (5 bases). The ends were cut back, 1 base at V and 0 bases at J, with 9 bases in the middle. The CDR3 contains 16 residues. Germline assignment: CDR1 SGHTA and CDR2 FQGNSA. CDR3 coding DNA: TGTGCCAGCAGCTTAGTACGGGGGGCAACTAATGAAAAACTGTTTTTT. Its translation is CASSLVRGATNEKLFF. Complete variable domain (other parts from reference TRBV7-2 and TRBJ1-4): GAGVSQSPSNKVTEKGKDVELRCDPISGHTALYWYRQSLGQGLEFLIYFQGNSAPDKSGLPSDRFSAERTGGSVSTLTIQRTQQEDSAVYLCASSLVRGATNEKLFFGSGTQLSVL.